What follows are 2 T cell receptor beta chains derived from one specimen sequenced in a study of human CD8 memory T cell subsets. The TCR beta sequencing libraries came from UMI-labeled 5' RACE. For each CDR3 protein, TCRdb gives one entry from its re-call of the 5' RACE reads, without DNA. The data include about 3,300 distinct CDR3 sequences; the top ten clones carry about 33%. Material: CD8+ T cells from PBMCs. The receptors were gathered from a human donor in good health.

This clonotype is deemed medium-sized by its frequency. The rearrangement joins TRBV3-1 to TRBJ2-1; as DNA is missing, the TRBD1 call by TCRdb cannot be tested. CDR1 LGHDT and CDR2 YNNKEL come from the germline V gene (reference sequence). This CDR3 has 15 residues. The CDR3 here is CASSQGGDTYNEQFF.

This clonotype is labeled medium-sized based on frequency. V usage is TRBV6-6 and J usage is TRBJ2-1; TCRdb names TRBD2, which stays unverified in the absence of DNA. This CDR3 region has 15 residues. CDR1 MNHNY and CDR2 SVGAGI come from the germline V gene (reference sequence). CDR3: CASSKGLAIYNEQFF.